Following are 2 T cell receptor beta chains from one sample sequenced in a study of T cells in Graves' hyperthyroidism and ophthalmopathy. Amplified TCR beta CDR3 regions came from RNA transcripts. The HTBI primer set served for first-round RT-PCR of the TCR CDR3. TCRdb reanalysed the multiplex PCR reads using MiXCR and keeps one entry per CDR3 protein. The sample lists about 700,000 distinct CDR3 sequences; approximately 15% were seen once. Sequencing input: blood. The receptors originated from a woman between 18 and 29 years old with Graves' hyperthyroidism.

This clonotype turned up a few times. The chain recombines TRBV7-2 with TRBJ2-1; 13 nucleotides agree with TRBD2. This CDR3 has 16 amino acids. Trimming cost V 2 bases and J 6 bases; bases outside gene matches: 4. The germline CDR1 and CDR2 sequences are SGHTA and FQGNSA. The CDR3 here is CASSLTGTSGVNEQFF. The CDR3, as DNA: TGTGCCAGCAGCTTAACCGGGACTAGCGGGGTCAATGAGCAGTTCTTC.

Comment on this clonotype: With a much larger clone just one base away, this may be a read error. The chain has TRBV6-1 and TRBJ1-1; D call uncertain. Trimming took 3 bases from V and 1 from J, leaving 6 bases between them. CDR3 size: 13 residues. The germline gives CDR1 MNHNS, CDR2 SASEGT. This CDR3 is CASSEQANTEAFF. CDR3 in DNA: TGTGCCAGCAGTGAGCAGGCGAACACTGAAGCTTTCTTT.